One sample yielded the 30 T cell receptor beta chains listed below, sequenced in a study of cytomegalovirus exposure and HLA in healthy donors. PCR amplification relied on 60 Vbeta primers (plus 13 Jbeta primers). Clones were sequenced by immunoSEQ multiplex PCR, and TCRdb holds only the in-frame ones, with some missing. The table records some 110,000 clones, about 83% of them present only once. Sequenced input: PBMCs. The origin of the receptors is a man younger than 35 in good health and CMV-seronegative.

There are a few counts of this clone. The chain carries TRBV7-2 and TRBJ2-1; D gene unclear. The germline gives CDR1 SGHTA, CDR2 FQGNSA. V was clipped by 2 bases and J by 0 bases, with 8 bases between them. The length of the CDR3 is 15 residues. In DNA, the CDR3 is TGTGCCAGCAGCTTACAGGTGTCCTCCTACAATGAGCAGTTCTTC. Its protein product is CASSLQVSSYNEQFF.

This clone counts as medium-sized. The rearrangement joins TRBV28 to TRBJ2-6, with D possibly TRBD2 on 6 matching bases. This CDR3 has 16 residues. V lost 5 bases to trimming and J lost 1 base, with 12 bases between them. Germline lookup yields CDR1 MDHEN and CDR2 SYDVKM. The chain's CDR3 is CASSTGGRSGANVLTF. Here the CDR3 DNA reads TGTGCCAGCAGTACAGGAGGGCGATCTGGGGCCAACGTCCTGACTTTC.

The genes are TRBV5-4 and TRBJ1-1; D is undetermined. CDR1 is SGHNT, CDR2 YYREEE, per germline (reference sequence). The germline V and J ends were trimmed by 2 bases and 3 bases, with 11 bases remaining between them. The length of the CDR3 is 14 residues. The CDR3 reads CASSFSYGDTEAFF. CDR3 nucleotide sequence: TGTGCCAGCAGCTTCTCTTACGGGGACACTGAAGCTTTCTTT.

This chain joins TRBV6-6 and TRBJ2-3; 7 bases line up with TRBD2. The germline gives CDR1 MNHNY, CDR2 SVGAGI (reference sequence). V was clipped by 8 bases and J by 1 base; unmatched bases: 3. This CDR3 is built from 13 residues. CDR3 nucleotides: TGTGCCAGCCAAGCGGGGCGCACAGATACGCAGTATTTT. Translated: CASQAGRTDTQYF.

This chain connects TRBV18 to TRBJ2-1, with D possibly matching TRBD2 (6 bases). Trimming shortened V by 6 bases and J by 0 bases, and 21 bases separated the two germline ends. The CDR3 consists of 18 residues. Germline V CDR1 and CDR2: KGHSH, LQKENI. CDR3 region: CASSTSHGGESSYNEQFF. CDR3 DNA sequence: TGTGCCAGCTCCACTAGCCACGGCGGGGAGAGCTCCTACAATGAGCAGTTCTTC.

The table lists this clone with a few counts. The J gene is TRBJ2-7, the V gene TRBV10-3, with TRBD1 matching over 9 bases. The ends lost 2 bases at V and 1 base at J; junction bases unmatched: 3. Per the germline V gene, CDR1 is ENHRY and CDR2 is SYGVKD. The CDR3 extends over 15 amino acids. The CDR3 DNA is TGTGCCATCAGTGAGAGTGGGACAGGGTCCTACGAGCAGTACTTC. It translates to CAISESGTGSYEQYF.

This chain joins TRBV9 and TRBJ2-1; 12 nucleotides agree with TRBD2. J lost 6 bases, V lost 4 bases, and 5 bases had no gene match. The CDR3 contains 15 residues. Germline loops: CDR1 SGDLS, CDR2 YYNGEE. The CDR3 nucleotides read TGTGCCAGCAGCCTTACTAGCGGGAGGCGCAATGAGCAGTTCTTC. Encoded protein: CASSLTSGRRNEQFF.

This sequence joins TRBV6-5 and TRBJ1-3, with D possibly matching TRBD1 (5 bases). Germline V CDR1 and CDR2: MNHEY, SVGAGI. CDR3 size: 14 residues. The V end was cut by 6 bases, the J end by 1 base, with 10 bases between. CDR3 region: CASRSGISGNTIYF. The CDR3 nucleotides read TGTGCCAGCAGGTCAGGGATTTCTGGAAACACCATATATTTT.

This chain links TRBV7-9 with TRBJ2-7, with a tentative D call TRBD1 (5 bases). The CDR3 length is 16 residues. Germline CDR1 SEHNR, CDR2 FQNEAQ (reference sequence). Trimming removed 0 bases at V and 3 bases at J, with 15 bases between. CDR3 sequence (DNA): TGTGCCAGCAGCTTAGCCCAACAGGCCATCGACTACGAGCAGTACTTC. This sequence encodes CASSLAQQAIDYEQYF.

CDR3 loop: CASSPPLAGGETQYF. Written as DNA, the CDR3 is TGTGCCAGCAGTCCCCCCCTAGCGGGGGGGGAGACCCAGTACTTC. The chain couples TRBV28 to TRBJ2-5; 12 positions match TRBD2. V trimming: 5 bases; J trimming: 5 bases; junction bases outside the gene matches: 6. The length of the CDR3 is 15 residues. Germline V gives CDR1 MDHEN, CDR2 SYDVKM.

The DNA of the CDR3 is TGTGCCAGCCGACAGGGTAGCTCCTACGAGCAGTACTTC. The encoded protein is CASRQGSSYEQYF. J is TRBJ2-7 and V is TRBV25-1; 7 bases agree with TRBD1. V was pared by 8 bases and J by 0 bases, with 4 bases of the junction left unmatched. From germline, CDR1 is MGHDK and CDR2 SYGVNS. The length of the CDR3 is 13 residues.

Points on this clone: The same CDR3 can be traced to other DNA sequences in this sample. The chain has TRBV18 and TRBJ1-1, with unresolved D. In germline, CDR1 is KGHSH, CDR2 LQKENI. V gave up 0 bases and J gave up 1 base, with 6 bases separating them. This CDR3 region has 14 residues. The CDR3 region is CASSPPSQNTEAFF. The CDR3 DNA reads TGTGCCAGCTCACCACCATCACAGAACACTGAAGCTTTCTTT.

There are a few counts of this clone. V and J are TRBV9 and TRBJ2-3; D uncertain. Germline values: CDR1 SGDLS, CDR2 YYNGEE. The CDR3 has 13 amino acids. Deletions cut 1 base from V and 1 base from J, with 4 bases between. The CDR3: CASSVQGTDTQYF. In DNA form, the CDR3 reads TGTGCCAGCAGCGTACAGGGCACAGATACGCAGTATTTT.

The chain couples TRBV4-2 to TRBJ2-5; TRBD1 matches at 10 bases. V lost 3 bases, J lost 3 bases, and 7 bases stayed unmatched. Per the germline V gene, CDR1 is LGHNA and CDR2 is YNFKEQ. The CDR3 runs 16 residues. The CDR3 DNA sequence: TGTGCCAGCAGCCAGAGTTCCGGGACAGGGGAAGAGACCCAGTACTTC. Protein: CASSQSSGTGEETQYF.

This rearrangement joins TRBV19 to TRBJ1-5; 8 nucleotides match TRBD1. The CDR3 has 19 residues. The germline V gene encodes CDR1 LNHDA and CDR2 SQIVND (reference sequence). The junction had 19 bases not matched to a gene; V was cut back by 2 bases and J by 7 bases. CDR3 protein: CASSILPGQGALLGQPQHF. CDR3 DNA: TGTGCCAGTAGTATACTTCCCGGGCAGGGGGCCCTCCTAGGGCAGCCCCAGCATTTT.

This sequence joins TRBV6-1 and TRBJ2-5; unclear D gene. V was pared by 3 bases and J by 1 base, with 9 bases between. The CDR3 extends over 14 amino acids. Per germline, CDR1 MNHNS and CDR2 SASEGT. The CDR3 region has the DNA TGTGCCAGCAGTGAGCCTGCTAGCCAAGAGACCCAGTACTTC. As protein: CASSEPASQETQYF.

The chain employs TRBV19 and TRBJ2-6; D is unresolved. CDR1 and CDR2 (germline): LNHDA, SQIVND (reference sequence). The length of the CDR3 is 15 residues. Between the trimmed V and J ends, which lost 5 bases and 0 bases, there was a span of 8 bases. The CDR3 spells CASSLTDSGANVLTF. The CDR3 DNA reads TGTGCCAGTAGTCTTACAGACTCTGGGGCCAACGTCCTGACTTTC. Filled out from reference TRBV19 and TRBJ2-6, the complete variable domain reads DGGITQSPKYLFRKEGQNVTLSCEQNLNHDAMYWYRQDPGQGLRLIYYSQIVNDFQKGDIAEGYSVSREKKESFPLTVTSAQKNPTAFYLCASSLTDSGANVLTFGAGSRLTVL.

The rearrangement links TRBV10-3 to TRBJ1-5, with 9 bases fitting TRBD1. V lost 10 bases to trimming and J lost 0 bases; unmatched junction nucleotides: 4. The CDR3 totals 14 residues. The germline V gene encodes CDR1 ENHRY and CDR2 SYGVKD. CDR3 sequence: CATGTGISNQPQHF. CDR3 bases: TGTGCCACCGGGACAGGGATTAGCAATCAGCCCCAGCATTTT.

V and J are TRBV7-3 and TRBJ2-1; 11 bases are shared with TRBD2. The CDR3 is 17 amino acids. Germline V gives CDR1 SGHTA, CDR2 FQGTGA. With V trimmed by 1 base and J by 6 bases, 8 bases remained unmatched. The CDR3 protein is CASSLILAGVMGNEQFF. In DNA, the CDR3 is TGTGCCAGCAGCTTAATACTAGCGGGAGTAATGGGCAATGAGCAGTTCTTC.

The DNA of the CDR3 is TGTGCCAGCAGCCCACTAGCGGGAGGGCCTAACTACGAGCAGTACTTC. Translating gives CASSPLAGGPNYEQYF. The V call is TRBV5-6, the J call TRBJ2-7, with TRBD2 identical over 13 bases. Germline V lookup: CDR1 SGHDT, CDR2 YYEEEE. The CDR3 loop spans 16 amino acids. The V segment lost 4 bases and the J segment 3 bases; nucleotides outside the gene matches: 7.

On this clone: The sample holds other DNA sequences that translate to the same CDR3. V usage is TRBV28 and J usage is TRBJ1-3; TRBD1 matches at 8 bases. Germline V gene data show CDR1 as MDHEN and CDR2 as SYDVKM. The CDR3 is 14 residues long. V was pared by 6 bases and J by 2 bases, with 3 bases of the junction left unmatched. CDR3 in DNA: TGTGCCAGCAGCCTGACAGGGGCTGGAAACACCATATATTTT. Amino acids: CASSLTGAGNTIYF.

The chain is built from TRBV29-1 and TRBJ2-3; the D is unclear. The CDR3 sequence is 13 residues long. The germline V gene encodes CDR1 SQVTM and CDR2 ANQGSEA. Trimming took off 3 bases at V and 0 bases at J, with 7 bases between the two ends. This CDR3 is CSVEEYSTDTQYF. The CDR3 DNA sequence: TGCAGCGTTGAGGAGTATAGCACAGATACGCAGTATTTT.

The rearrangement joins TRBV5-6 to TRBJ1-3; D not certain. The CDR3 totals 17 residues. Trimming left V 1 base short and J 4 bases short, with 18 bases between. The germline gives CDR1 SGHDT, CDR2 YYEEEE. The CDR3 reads CASSLRFETPEGNTIYF. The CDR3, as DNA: TGTGCCAGCAGCTTGAGATTCGAGACCCCGGAGGGAAACACCATATATTTT.

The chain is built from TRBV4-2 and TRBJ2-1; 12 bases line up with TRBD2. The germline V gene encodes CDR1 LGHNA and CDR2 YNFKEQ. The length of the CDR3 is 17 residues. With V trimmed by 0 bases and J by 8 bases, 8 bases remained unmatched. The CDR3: CASSQEETSGSSDEQFF. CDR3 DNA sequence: TGTGCCAGCAGCCAAGAGGAGACTAGCGGGAGTTCCGATGAGCAGTTCTTC.

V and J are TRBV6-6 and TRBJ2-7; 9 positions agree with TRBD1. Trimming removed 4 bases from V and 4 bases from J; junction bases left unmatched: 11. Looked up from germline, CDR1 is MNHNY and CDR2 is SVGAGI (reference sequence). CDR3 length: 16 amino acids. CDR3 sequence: CASSWDPGTGMYEQYF. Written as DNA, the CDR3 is TGTGCCAGCAGTTGGGACCCCGGGACAGGGATGTACGAGCAGTACTTC.

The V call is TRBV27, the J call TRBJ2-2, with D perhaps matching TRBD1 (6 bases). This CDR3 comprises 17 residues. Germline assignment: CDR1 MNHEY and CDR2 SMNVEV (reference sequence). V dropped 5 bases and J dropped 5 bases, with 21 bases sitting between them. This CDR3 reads CASSPPLTGKKTGELFF. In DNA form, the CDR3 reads TGTGCCAGCAGTCCACCCCTAACAGGGAAGAAGACCGGGGAGCTGTTTTTT.

In DNA, the CDR3 is TGCGCCAGCAGCTTGGAGAGGGGGCGCCGGACTGAAGCTTTCTTT. Its protein is CASSLERGRRTEAFF. This rearrangement joins TRBV5-1 to TRBJ1-1; 7 nucleotides line up with TRBD1. V lost 0 bases, J lost 5 bases, and 7 bases stayed unmatched. Looked up from germline, CDR1 is SGHRS and CDR2 is YFSETQ. The CDR3 sequence is 15 residues long.

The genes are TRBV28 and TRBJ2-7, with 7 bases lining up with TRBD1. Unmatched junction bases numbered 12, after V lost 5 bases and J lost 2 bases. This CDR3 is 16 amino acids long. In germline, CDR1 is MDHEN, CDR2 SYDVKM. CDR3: CASSPFRVTGPYEQYF. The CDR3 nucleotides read TGTGCCAGCAGTCCATTCCGGGTGACAGGGCCCTACGAGCAGTACTTC.

Written as DNA, the CDR3 is TGTGCCAGCAGTGAAGGGGCAGGGAAGAGAGCTTTCTTT. Amino acids: CASSEGAGKRAFF. V usage is TRBV6-1 and J usage is TRBJ1-1; tentative D call: TRBD1 (5 bases). Germline V gene data show CDR1 as MNHNS and CDR2 as SASEGT. The CDR3 totals 13 residues. V dropped 1 base and J dropped 10 bases, with 13 bases sitting between them.

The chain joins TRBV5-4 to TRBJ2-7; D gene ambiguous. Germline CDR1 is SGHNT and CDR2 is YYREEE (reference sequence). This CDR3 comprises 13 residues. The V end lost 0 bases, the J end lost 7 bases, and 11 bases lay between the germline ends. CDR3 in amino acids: CASSLGPLPEQYF. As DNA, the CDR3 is TGTGCCAGCAGCTTGGGTCCCCTCCCTGAGCAGTACTTC.